The 14 T cell receptor beta chains below were found in one sample sequenced in a study of CD4 T cells in relation to SARS-CoV-2 and coronaviruses. CD4+ T cells from unexposed donors were obtained before the COVID-19 pandemic (2011-2018). CD4+ T cells were isolated from the cells after around 10 days of culture. This table comes from immunoSEQ multiplex PCR, and its TCRdb copy is limited to in-frame clones, with some not included. The table records just under 20,000 clones, roughly four fifths of them present only once. Antigen specificity for these receptors is unknown. Input material: CD4+ T cells from PBMCs, cultured in vitro. The receptors stem from a human donor in good health.

J is TRBJ1-3 and V is TRBV5-1; TRBD1 agrees at 10 bases. The V gene's germline CDR1 is SGHRS and CDR2 YFSETQ. The CDR3 runs 17 residues. Trimming cost V 0 bases and J 4 bases; bases outside gene matches: 7. CDR3 region: CASSLAGGQGIGNTIYF. In nucleotides, the CDR3 is TGCGCCAGCAGCTTGGCCGGGGGACAGGGGATAGGAAACACCATATATTTT.

The V call is TRBV7-9, the J call TRBJ1-3, with D unclear. Germline CDR1 reads SEHNR; CDR2 reads FQNEAQ (reference sequence). The CDR3 has 16 residues. V shed 3 bases and J shed 4 bases, with 16 bases lying between them. In DNA, the CDR3 is TGTGCCAGCAGCTTGGGCTCTAATAAAGGCGGAAACACCATATATTTT. It translates to CASSLGSNKGGNTIYF.

The chain joins TRBV5-1 to TRBJ2-1, with 12 nucleotides matching TRBD2. The CDR3 runs to 17 residues. The J segment lost 4 bases and the V segment lost 0 bases, leaving 5 bases of the junction unmatched. CDR1 SGHRS and CDR2 YFSETQ come from the germline V gene. The CDR3 sequence is CASSLGASGRVYNEQFF. The CDR3 coding sequence is TGCGCCAGCAGCTTGGGGGCTAGCGGGAGGGTATACAATGAGCAGTTCTTC. Together with reference TRBV5-1 and TRBJ2-1, the CDR3 gives the full variable domain: KAGVTQTPRYLIKTRGQQVTLSCSPISGHRSVSWYQQTPGQGLQFLFEYFSETQRNKGNFPGRFSGRQFSNSRSEMNVSTLELGDSALYLCASSLGASGRVYNEQFFGPGTRLTVL.

The gene calls are TRBV7-6 and TRBJ1-1; tentative D call: TRBD1 (5 bases). The V and J ends lost 3 bases and 4 bases respectively, with 15 bases between them. CDR1 SGHVS and CDR2 FNYEAQ come from the germline V gene. The CDR3 length is 15 residues. As DNA, the CDR3 is TGTGCCAGCAGCTTGACGAGCAGGGCTGGCACTGAAGCTTTCTTT. This sequence encodes CASSLTSRAGTEAFF.

V is TRBV19 and J is TRBJ2-5, with D possibly matching TRBD2 (5 bases). V lost 2 bases and J 5 bases, leaving 12 bases between the germline ends. The CDR3 consists of 14 residues. Germline V gene sequence: CDR1 LNHDA, CDR2 SQIVND (reference sequence). The CDR3 protein is CASSIIEGFETQYF. The CDR3, as DNA: TGTGCCAGTAGTATAATCGAGGGTTTCGAGACCCAGTACTTC.

DNA of the CDR3: TGTGCCAGCAGTTGGACTAGCGGGGTCGGTGAGCAGTTCTTC. As protein: CASSWTSGVGEQFF. V is TRBV6-5 and J is TRBJ2-1; 12 bases are shared with TRBD2. After removal of 4 bases from V and 9 bases from J, the junction contained 4 bases not matched to a gene. This CDR3 has 14 residues. Per the germline V gene, CDR1 is MNHEY and CDR2 is SVGAGI.

V usage is TRBV5-1 and J usage is TRBJ2-1, with D unresolved. Germline-derived CDR1 and CDR2 are SGHRS and YFSETQ. CDR3 length: 13 amino acids. The V and J ends lost 4 bases and 5 bases respectively, with 10 bases between them. In nucleotides, the CDR3 is TGCGCCAGCAGCCTGGGGTTCGACAATGAGCAGTTCTTC. Protein sequence: CASSLGFDNEQFF.

This clone is a singleton in its sample. The chain joins TRBV6-2 or TRBV6-3 to TRBJ2-2; TRBD2 agrees at 12 bases. Germline V gene sequence: CDR1 MNHEY, CDR2 SVGEGT. V lost 0 bases to trimming and J lost 2 bases; unmatched junction nucleotides: 7. The CDR3 loop spans 19 amino acids. This CDR3 is CASSYSSKTSGRNTGELFF. In DNA, the CDR3 is TGTGCCAGCAGTTACTCGAGTAAGACTAGCGGGAGAAACACCGGGGAGCTGTTTTTT.

The CDR3 spells CASSPRQGNYGYTF. CDR3 DNA: TGTGCCAGCAGCCCCAGACAGGGTAACTATGGCTACACCTTC. This chain uses TRBV7-2 with TRBJ1-2, with 7 bases fitting TRBD1. Losses at the gene ends were 5 bases for V and 1 base for J; bases not matched to a gene: 4. The CDR3 spans 14 residues. Germline V gene sequence: CDR1 SGHTA, CDR2 FQGNSA.

The chain has TRBV9 and TRBJ2-5; 8 bases map to TRBD1. The CDR3 contains 16 residues. The V gene's germline CDR1 is SGDLS and CDR2 YYNGEE. The V and J ends lost 2 bases and 5 bases, in that order; junction bases with no gene match: 11. Here the CDR3 DNA reads TGTGCCAGCAGCGTTGGCCACCCAGGGGGCGTGGAGACCCAGTACTTC. It specifies CASSVGHPGGVETQYF. Using reference TRBV9 and TRBJ2-5 for the parts outside the CDR3, the full variable domain is DSGVTQTPKHLITATGQRVTLRCSPRSGDLSVYWYQQSLDQGLQFLIQYYNGEERAKGNILERFSAQQFPDLHSELNLSSLELGDSALYFCASSVGHPGGVETQYFGPGTRLLVL.

The V gene is TRBV19, the J gene TRBJ2-3; 9 bases line up with TRBD2. The CDR3 is 17 amino acids. The V gene end was trimmed by 7 bases and the J gene end by 3 bases; junction bases not matched to a gene: 14. Germline lookup yields CDR1 LNHDA and CDR2 SQIVND (reference sequence). CDR3 sequence: CASTTGWASGTTDTQYF. The CDR3, as DNA: TGTGCCAGTACGACCGGGTGGGCTAGCGGGACTACAGATACGCAGTATTTT.

This clone qualifies as large. The chain is built from TRBV6-5 and TRBJ1-1; D remains unclear. V lost 7 bases and J 2 bases, leaving 11 bases between the germline ends. The CDR3 spans 13 residues. CDR1 is MNHEY and CDR2 is SVGAGI in the germline V gene. The CDR3 DNA is TGTGCCAGCATAGGCAGCTTAAACACTGAAGCTTTCTTT. This sequence encodes CASIGSLNTEAFF.

The gene calls are TRBV7-3 and TRBJ1-4, with unresolved D. The CDR3 runs 14 residues. The V gene's germline CDR1 is SGHTA and CDR2 FQGTGA. Trimming left V 1 base short and J 7 bases short, with 10 bases between. The CDR3: CASSLRWGTEKLFF. In nucleotides, the CDR3 is TGTGCCAGCAGCTTAAGGTGGGGAACTGAAAAACTGTTTTTT.

The chain employs TRBV5-1 and TRBJ2-2, with TRBD2 matching over 7 bases. The germline CDR1 and CDR2 sequences are SGHRS and YFSETQ. Trimming removed 0 bases from V and 5 bases from J; junction bases left unmatched: 10. The CDR3 covers 17 residues. CDR3 in amino acids: CASSLGPTAGVTGELFF. In nucleotides, the CDR3 is TGCGCCAGCAGCTTGGGCCCCACGGCGGGAGTAACCGGGGAGCTGTTTTTT.